A selection of T cell receptor beta chains follows, all from one sample in a study of vaccination and CD4 T cells after COVID-19. Their target antigens are unknown. TCRdb re-called the PCR reads through MiXCR, storing one row per CDR3 protein. The sample lists over 20,000 distinct CDR3 sequences; roughly 42% were seen once. The sample was CD4+ T cells from blood, cultured in vitro. These receptor sequences come from a human donor who had recovered from COVID-19. Both conserved end residues are part of each CDR3. The D gene is left open where the match is weak. Clone size is not always given. Where it is, it says once, few, many or a class for expanded clones.

size	D	J	V	CDR3	DNA
.	TRBD2	TRBJ2-1	TRBV10-1	CASSETGLAGYHNEQFF	TGCGCCAGCAGTGAGACGGGACTAGCGGGGTATCACAATGAGCAGTTCTTC
.	.	TRBJ1-5	TRBV2	CASSEVGQNQPQHF	TGTGCCAGCAGTGAAGTCGGGCAGAATCAGCCCCAGCATTTT
.	.	TRBJ1-6	TRBV19	CAKARDLSSYNSPLHF	TGTGCCAAAGCCCGGGACCTTAGCTCCTATAATTCACCCCTCCACTTT
once	TRBD1	TRBJ2-7	TRBV7-9	CASSQKTNRGILSYEQYF	TGTGCCAGCAGCCAAAAGACTAACAGGGGAATTCTTTCCTACGAGCAGTACTTC
.	.	TRBJ1-2	TRBV6-5	CASSYSVIEDSVRYGYTF	TGTGCCAGCAGTTACTCCGTTATCGAAGATTCGGTGCGCTATGGCTACACCTTC
few	.	TRBJ1-6	TRBV7-9	CASSLLRGSDSPLHF	TGTGCCAGCAGCTTATTGAGGGGTTCGGATTCACCCCTCCACTTT
once	TRBD1	TRBJ2-1	TRBV6-5	CASSSGQGGYNEQFF	TGTGCCAGCAGTTCGGGACAGGGAGGATACAATGAGCAGTTCTTC
.	.	TRBJ2-1	TRBV14	CASSQEREQFF	TGTGCCAGCAGCCAGGAACGTGAGCAGTTCTTC
few	TRBD2	TRBJ2-7	TRBV6-1	CASSDAGVTYEQYF	TGTGCCAGCAGTGATGCGGGGGTCACCTACGAGCAGTACTTC
.	TRBD1	TRBJ2-7	TRBV10-2	CASRPGTGSEQYF	TGCGCCAGCAGACCCGGGACAGGGAGCGAGCAGTACTTC
.	TRBD1	TRBJ1-5	TRBV5-8	CASSFTGVSNQPQHF	TGTGCCAGCAGCTTTACAGGGGTCAGCAATCAGCCCCAGCATTTT
.	.	TRBJ2-5	TRBV7-9	CASSPGGVYQETQYF	TGTGCCAGCAGCCCCGGAGGAGTGTACCAAGAGACCCAGTACTTC
few	TRBD1	TRBJ1-1	TRBV6-2/TRBV6-3	CASSYSMRTGDTEAFF	TGTGCCAGCAGTTACTCGATGAGGACAGGGGACACTGAAGCTTTCTTT
once	.	TRBJ2-3	TRBV24-1	CATSGKQGSSTDTQYF	TGTGCCACCAGTGGTAAACAGGGTTCCAGCACAGATACGCAGTATTTT
.	.	TRBJ2-1	TRBV27	CASTLEGGFGSRGEQFF	TGTGCCAGCACCCTAGAAGGGGGGTTCGGGAGTAGAGGGGAGCAGTTCTTC
few	.	TRBJ1-6	TRBV27	CASSSRGSGSYNSPLHF	TGTGCCAGCAGCAGCAGGGGCTCGGGCTCCTATAATTCACCCCTCCACTTT
few	.	TRBJ2-4	TRBV11-2	CASSLESRGTSPYF	TGTGCCAGCAGCTTAGAGTCTAGAGGGACTTCTCCCTACTTC
few	TRBD1	TRBJ1-4	TRBV27	CASSFTRGPEKLFF	TGTGCCAGCAGTTTTACGAGGGGGCCTGAAAAACTGTTTTTT
.	.	TRBJ1-1	TRBV14	CASSRGIYLGAEAFF	TGTGCCAGCAGCCGGGGAATTTATCTGGGTGCTGAAGCTTTCTTT
.	TRBD2	TRBJ2-1	TRBV20-1	CSAGGLAGGSSYNEQFF	TGCAGTGCCGGCGGACTAGCGGGAGGGAGCTCCTACAATGAGCAGTTCTTC
few	TRBD1	TRBJ2-7	TRBV24-1	CATSDLDRSYF	TGTGCCACCAGTGATCTGGACAGGTCGTACTTC
few	.	TRBJ1-1	TRBV27	CASSLGRERKAFF	TGTGCCAGCAGTTTAGGGAGGGAGAGAAAAGCTTTCTTT
few	.	TRBJ2-3	TRBV2	CASSPFLAAVKKYF	TGTGCCAGCAGTCCGTTCCTAGCCGCGGTAAAAAAGTATTTT
.	.	TRBJ2-2	TRBV7-9	CASSRGTPGKNTGELFF	TGTGCCAGCAGCAGAGGAACTCCCGGGAAGAACACCGGGGAGCTGTTTTTT
.	TRBD1	TRBJ2-7	TRBV7-9	CASSSPGQLSYEQYF	TGTGCCAGCAGCTCTCCGGGACAGCTATCCTACGAGCAGTACTTC
few	TRBD2	TRBJ2-5	TRBV5-6	CASTAGVETQYF	TGTGCCAGCACCGCGGGGGTGGAGACCCAGTACTTC
.	TRBD1	TRBJ2-7	TRBV18	CASSQGQGIGEQYF	TGTGCCAGCTCCCAGGGACAGGGGATCGGCGAGCAGTACTTC
.	.	TRBJ2-5	TRBV5-4	CASSPGRAETQYF	TGTGCCAGCAGCCCCGGTAGGGCGGAGACCCAGTACTTC
.	.	TRBJ1-2	TRBV10-2	CASMTGRDIYGYTF	TGCGCCAGCATGACAGGCCGAGATATCTATGGCTACACCTTC
few	TRBD2	TRBJ2-5	TRBV5-1	CASSLGALGTNQETQYF	TGCGCCAGCAGCTTGGGGGCCCTCGGGACTAACCAAGAGACCCAGTACTTC
.	.	TRBJ2-5	TRBV28	CASSHLGTQYF	TGTGCCAGCAGCCACCTCGGTACCCAGTACTTC
few	TRBD2	TRBJ2-7	TRBV6-1	CASMIFGRDTYEQYF	TGTGCCAGCATGATCTTCGGGAGGGATACCTACGAGCAGTACTTC
few	.	TRBJ1-2	TRBV28	CANSSCNRVLAGYTF	TGTGCAAACAGCAGTTGTAACAGAGTTTTGGCCGGCTACACCTTC
.	.	TRBJ1-2	TRBV27	CASSPPLRGRRHGYTF	TGTGCCAGCAGCCCACCCCTCCGGGGGCGACGGCATGGCTACACCTTC
.	.	TRBJ2-3	TRBV14	CASSLVAAGTDTQYF	TGTGCCAGCAGCCTGGTGGCGGCGGGAACAGATACGCAGTATTTT
few	.	TRBJ1-5	TRBV27	CASSLNGNQPQHF	TGTGCCAGCAGTTTGAACGGGAATCAGCCCCAGCATTTT
.	TRBD1	TRBJ2-5	TRBV19	CASSMPTGGRETQYF	TGTGCCAGTAGTATGCCGACAGGGGGCAGGGAGACCCAGTACTTC
.	.	TRBJ2-2	TRBV14	CASSYSRDVQGELFF	TGTGCCAGCAGTTACTCTCGGGACGTCCAGGGGGAGCTGTTTTTT
.	TRBD2	TRBJ2-5	TRBV20-1	CSARVARGMQETQYF	TGCAGTGCTAGAGTGGCGCGGGGGATGCAAGAGACCCAGTACTTC
few	.	TRBJ2-7	TRBV7-2	CASSLFGGSSYEQYF	TGTGCCAGCAGCTTATTCGGAGGGAGCTCCTACGAGCAGTACTTC
few	.	TRBJ1-6	TRBV4-1	CASSQLQTPGNSPLHF	TGCGCCAGCAGCCAACTACAGACCCCGGGGAATTCACCCCTCCACTTT
.	.	TRBJ1-5	TRBV11-2	CASSPRGGPDQPQHF	TGTGCCAGCAGCCCCCGGGGGGGGCCGGATCAGCCCCAGCATTTT